The sequence of this T cell receptor (beta chain) was determined in a study of Graves' ophthalmopathy and Graves' hyperthyroidism. The CDR3 length is 15 residues. Hyperthyroidism was considered stable when no ophthalmopathy appeared within 18 months of follow-up. Patients were excluded if they had other autoimmune diseases or uncontrolled infections, and likewise if pregnancy or lactation applied. From RNA, the CDR3 regions of TCR beta chains were amplified and sequenced. Scientists carried out first-round RT-PCR using HTBI primers and then a second-round multiplex PCR. TCRdb re-called the multiplex PCR reads with MiXCR, one entry per CDR3 protein. The table lists roughly 400,000 distinct CDR3 sequences, roughly 17% of them singletons. A note on this clonotype: One junction end does not reproduce the germline sequence, and a read error may be involved.

This chain links TRBV12-3 or TRBV12-4 with TRBJ2-4, with a possible D match to TRBD1 (6 bases). The sample consisted of peripheral blood. The origin of this receptor is an adult woman with stable Graves' hyperthyroidism. The CDR3 DNA follows: TGTGCCAGCAGTCTCAGGGGAATAGCCAAAAACATTAAGTACTTC. Translating gives CASSLRGIAKNIKYF.